This T cell receptor beta chain was found in a study of blood T cell repertoires in COVID-19. The V end was cut by 6 bases, the J end by 3 bases, with 11 bases between. This CDR3 has 14 residues. Germline-derived CDR1 and CDR2 are SNHLY and FYNNEI. This clone was seen once. Some clones are missing from TCRdb's copy, which holds only in-frame ones; the method was immunoSEQ multiplex PCR. The repertoire consists of some 400,000 clones, with approximately 87% occurring once and the leading ten covering about 2.3%. The chain has TRBV2 and TRBJ2-2, with TRBD2 as a possible D gene (5 bases). The sequence derives from a woman aged 60-70 years with COVID-19, enrolled during active disease. The sequencing input was peripheral blood. CDR3 DNA sequence: TGTGCCAGCAGGGGCAGCGGTGACACCGGGGAGCTGTTTTTT. It encodes CASRGSGDTGELFF.